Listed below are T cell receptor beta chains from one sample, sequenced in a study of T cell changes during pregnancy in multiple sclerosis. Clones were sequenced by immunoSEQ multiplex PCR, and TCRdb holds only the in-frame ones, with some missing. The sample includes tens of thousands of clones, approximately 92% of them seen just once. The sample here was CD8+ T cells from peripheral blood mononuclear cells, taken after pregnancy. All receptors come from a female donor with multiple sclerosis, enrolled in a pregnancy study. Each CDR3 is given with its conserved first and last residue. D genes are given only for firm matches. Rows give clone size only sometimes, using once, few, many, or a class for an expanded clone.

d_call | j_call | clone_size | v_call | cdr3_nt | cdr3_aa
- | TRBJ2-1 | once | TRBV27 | TGTGCCAGCAGTGTTATTCGGGACTCCTACAATGAGCAGTTCTTC | CASSVIRDSYNEQFF
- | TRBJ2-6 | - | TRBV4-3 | TGCGCCAGCAGCCAAGACGGCTCTGGGGCCAACGTCCTGACTTTC | CASSQDGSGANVLTF
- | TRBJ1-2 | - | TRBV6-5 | TGTGCCAGCAGCCCCCCACCCGGGGTGGATGGCTACACCTTC | CASSPPPGVDGYTF
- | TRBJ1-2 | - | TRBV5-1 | TGCGCCAGCAGCTTCACCCAGGGTTGGGACTATGGCTACACCTTC | CASSFTQGWDYGYTF
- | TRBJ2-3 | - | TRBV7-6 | TGTGCCAGCAGCTCCGGTCCCTCAGATACGCAGTATTTT | CASSSGPSDTQYF
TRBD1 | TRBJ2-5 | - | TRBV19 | TGTGCCAGTAGTATCGACCTCCGACAGGGGCGCGCTGAGACCCAGTACTTC | CASSIDLRQGRAETQYF
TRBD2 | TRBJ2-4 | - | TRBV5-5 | TGTGCCAGCAGCTTTGCCCTGGGACTAGCGGGAGACATTCAGTACTTC | CASSFALGLAGDIQYF
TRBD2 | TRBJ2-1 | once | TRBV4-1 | TGCGCCAGCAGCCAAGCGCCAACCGGGACTAGCGGGGACAATGAGCAGTTCTTC | CASSQAPTGTSGDNEQFF
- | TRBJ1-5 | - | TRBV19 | TGTGCCAGTAGTCTGACGACAATGGGGGGTCTCTTTAATCAGCCCCAGCATTTT | CASSLTTMGGLFNQPQHF
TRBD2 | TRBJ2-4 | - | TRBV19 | TGTGCCAGTAGTATAGTAGCGACTAGCGATTTTCAGTACTTC | CASSIVATSDFQYF
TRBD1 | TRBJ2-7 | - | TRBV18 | TGTGCCAGCTCACCTTCCGGGACAGGGGTCGACGAGCAGTACTTC | CASSPSGTGVDEQYF
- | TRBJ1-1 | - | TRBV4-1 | TGCGCCAGCAGCCAAGACCGGGGTACTGAAGCTTTCTTT | CASSQDRGTEAFF
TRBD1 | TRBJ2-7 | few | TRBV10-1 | TGCGCCGGAAGGGACAGGACAAACTACGAGCAGTACTTC | CAGRDRTNYEQYF
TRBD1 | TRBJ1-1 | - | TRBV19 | TGTGCCAGTAGTAAAATGACCACAGGGGGTCCTGAAGCTTTCTTT | CASSKMTTGGPEAFF
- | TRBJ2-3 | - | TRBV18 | TGTGCCAGCTCACCCAAAAGCACAGATACGCAGTATTTT | CASSPKSTDTQYF
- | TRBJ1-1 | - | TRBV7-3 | TGTGCCAGCAGCTTAGGAGGGGACACTGAAGCTTTCTTT | CASSLGGDTEAFF
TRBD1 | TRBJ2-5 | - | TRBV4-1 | TGCGCCAGCAGCCGGGGGGACAGGGGCATTGAAGAGACCCAGTACTTC | CASSRGDRGIEETQYF
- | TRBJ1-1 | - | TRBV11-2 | TGTGCCAGCAGCTTAGCTATAGAAGTTATGAACACTGAAGCTTTCTTT | CASSLAIEVMNTEAFF
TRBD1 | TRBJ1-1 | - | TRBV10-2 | TGCGCCAGCAGGACGGGACAGGGTAACGAAGCTTTCTTT | CASRTGQGNEAFF
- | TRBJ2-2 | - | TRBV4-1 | TGCGCCAGCAGCCAAGACATCACCGGGGAGCTGTTTTTT | CASSQDITGELFF
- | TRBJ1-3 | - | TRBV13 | TGTGCCAGCAGCTTAAGACAGTATGGGGGAAACACCATATATTTT | CASSLRQYGGNTIYF
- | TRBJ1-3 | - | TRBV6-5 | TGTGCCAGCAGTTACCGTCGGGGGTACTCTGGAAACACCATATATTTT | CASSYRRGYSGNTIYF
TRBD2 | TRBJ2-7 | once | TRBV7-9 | TGTGCCAGCAGCTTAGTGGGGGGGAGGAACGAGCAGTACTTC | CASSLVGGRNEQYF
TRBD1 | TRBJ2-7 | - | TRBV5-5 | TGTGCCAGCAGCTGGGGACAGGGGGCATCCTACGAGCAGTACTTC | CASSWGQGASYEQYF
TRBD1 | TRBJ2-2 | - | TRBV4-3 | TGCGCCAGCAGCCGGGACAGGGGCACCGGGGAGCTGTTTTTT | CASSRDRGTGELFF
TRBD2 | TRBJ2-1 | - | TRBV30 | TGTGCCTGTCTTCTAGCGGGAGGCGGCTACAATGAGCAGTTCTTC | CACLLAGGGYNEQFF